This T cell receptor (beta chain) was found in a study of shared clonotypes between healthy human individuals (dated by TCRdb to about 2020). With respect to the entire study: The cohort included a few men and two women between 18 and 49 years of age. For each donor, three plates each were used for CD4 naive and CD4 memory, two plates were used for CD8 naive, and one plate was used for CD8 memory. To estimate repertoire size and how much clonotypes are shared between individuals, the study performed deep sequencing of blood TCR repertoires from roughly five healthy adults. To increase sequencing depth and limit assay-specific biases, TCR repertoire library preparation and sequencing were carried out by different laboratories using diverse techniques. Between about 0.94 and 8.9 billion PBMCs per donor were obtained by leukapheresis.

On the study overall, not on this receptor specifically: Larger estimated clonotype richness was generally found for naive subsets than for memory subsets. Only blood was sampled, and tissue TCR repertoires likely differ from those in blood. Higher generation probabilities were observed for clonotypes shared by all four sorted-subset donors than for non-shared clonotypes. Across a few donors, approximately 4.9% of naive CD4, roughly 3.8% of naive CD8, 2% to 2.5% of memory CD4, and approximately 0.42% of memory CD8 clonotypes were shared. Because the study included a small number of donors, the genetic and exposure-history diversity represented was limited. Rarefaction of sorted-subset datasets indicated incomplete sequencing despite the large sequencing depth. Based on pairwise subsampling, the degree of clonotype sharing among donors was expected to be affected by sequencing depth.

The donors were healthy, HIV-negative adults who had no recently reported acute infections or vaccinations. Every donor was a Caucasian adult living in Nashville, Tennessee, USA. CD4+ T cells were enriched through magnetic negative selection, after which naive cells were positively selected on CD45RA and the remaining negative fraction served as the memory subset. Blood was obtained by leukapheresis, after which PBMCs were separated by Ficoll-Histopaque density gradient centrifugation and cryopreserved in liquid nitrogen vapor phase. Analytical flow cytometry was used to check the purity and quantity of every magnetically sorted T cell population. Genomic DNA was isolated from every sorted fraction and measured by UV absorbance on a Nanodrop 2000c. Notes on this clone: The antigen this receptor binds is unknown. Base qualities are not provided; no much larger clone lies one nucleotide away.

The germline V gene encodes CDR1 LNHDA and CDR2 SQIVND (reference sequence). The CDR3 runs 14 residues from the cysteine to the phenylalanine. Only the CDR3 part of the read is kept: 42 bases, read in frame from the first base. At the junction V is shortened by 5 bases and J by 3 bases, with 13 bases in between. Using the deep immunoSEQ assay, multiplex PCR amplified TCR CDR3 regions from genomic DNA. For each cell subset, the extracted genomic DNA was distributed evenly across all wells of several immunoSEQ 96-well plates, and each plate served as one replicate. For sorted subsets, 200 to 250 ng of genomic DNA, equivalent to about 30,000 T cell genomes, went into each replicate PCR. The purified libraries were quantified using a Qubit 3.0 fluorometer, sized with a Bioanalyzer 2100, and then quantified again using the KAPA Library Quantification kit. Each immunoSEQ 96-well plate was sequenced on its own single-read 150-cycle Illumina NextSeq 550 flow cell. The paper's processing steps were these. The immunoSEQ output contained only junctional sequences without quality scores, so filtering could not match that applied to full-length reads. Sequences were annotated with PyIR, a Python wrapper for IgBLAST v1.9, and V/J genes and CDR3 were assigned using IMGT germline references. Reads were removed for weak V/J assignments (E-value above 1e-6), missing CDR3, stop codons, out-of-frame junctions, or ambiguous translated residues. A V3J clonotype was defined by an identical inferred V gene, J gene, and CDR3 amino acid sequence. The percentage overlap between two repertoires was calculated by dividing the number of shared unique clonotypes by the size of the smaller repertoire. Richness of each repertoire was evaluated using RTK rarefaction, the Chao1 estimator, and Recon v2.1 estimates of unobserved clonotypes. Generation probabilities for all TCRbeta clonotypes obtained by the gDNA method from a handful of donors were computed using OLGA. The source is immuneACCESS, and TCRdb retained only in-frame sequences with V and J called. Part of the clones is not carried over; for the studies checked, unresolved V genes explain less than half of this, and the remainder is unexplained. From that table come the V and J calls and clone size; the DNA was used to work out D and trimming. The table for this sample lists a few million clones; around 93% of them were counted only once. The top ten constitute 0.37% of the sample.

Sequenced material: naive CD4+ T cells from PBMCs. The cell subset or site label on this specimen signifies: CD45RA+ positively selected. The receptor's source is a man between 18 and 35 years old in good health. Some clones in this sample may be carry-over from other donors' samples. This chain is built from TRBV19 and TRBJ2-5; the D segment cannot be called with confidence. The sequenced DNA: TGTGCCAGTAGTCTTTCCAGTCTTAAAGAGACCCAGTACTTC. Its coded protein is CASSLSSLKETQYF.